Here is one T cell receptor (beta chain) with its context. After removal of 3 bases from V and 3 bases from J, the junction contained 4 bases not matched to a gene. The CDR3 has 14 residues. CDR1 ENHRY and CDR2 SYGVKD come from the germline V gene. Source study methods: Nucleated cell counts were estimated from reference gene primer amplification. Here immunoSEQ multiplex PCR was the method, and the copy in TCRdb shows in-frame clones only, minus some. The DNA was the basis for D and trimming; V, J and clone size are from that table. This table holds under 200,000 clones, roughly 85% found once. The sample belongs to a study of blood T cell repertoires in COVID-19. In terms of age and location, participants ranged from roughly 18 to 90 years and lived in roughly 22 US areas. Cohort allocation depended upon clinical history that participants reported. Two consecutive negative NP/OP PCR tests, clearance, or resolved symptoms defined Cohort 3 recovery.

The chain couples TRBV10-3 to TRBJ2-7, with 8 nucleotides matching TRBD1. Input material: PBMCs or T cells enriched from blood (not recorded which). The sequence was collected from a man in his sixties who had recovered from COVID-19. The CDR3 coding sequence is TGTGCCATCAGTGAACCGGGACAGGACTACGAGCAGTACTTC. Its protein is CAISEPGQDYEQYF.